This TCR beta chain was recovered during a study of cytomegalovirus exposure and HLA in healthy donors. About this clone itself: Its antigen remains unknown.

Germline loops: CDR1 SGHVS, CDR2 FQNEAQ. With V trimmed by 5 bases and J by 1 base, 7 bases remained unmatched. The CDR3 is 16 residues long. Use of 60 Vbeta and 13 Jbeta primers characterized the PCR. Original data processing: Later analysis identified roughly 82 million unique TCR beta chains, around 10 million shared. TCRdb's table, derived via immunoSEQ multiplex PCR, lists solely in-frame clones and lacks some. V and J calls and clone size are as listed in that table; D and trimming were resolved from the DNA. In the table there are approximately 140,000 clones, 75% to 85% of which are singletons. Findings of the study overall: Prediction of most subjects' HLA-A and HLA-B alleles by TCR beta sequences was reportedly accurate. Listed as cytomegalovirus-associated were 150 or so TCR beta chains. Reports indicated that the classifier achieved high specificity and sensitivity in diagnosing cytomegalovirus status.

The genes are TRBV7-8 and TRBJ2-5; 10 positions match TRBD1. The TCR sequence derives from a man aged 45-65 years in good health and CMV-seropositive. Sequenced input: PBMCs. The CDR3 bases are TGTGCCAGCAGCCGCCAGGGACAGGGGACCCAAGAGACCCAGTACTTC. Amino acid sequence: CASSRQGQGTQETQYF.